Included here is one T cell receptor (beta chain) sequence, with context. The data were obtained in a study of blood T cell repertoires in COVID-19. The germline CDR1 and CDR2 sequences are SQVTM and ANQGSEA. With V trimmed by 5 bases and J by 9 bases, 16 bases remained unmatched. This CDR3 spans 15 amino acids. Original processing methods: How many nucleated cells were present was estimated from reference gene primer amplification. Generated by immunoSEQ multiplex PCR, the TCRdb table keeps only in-frame clones and is missing some. V and J calls plus clone size are reproduced from that table; the DNA served to infer D and trimming. The profile shows over 250,000 clones, around 90% of them singletons.

The material sequenced was peripheral blood. The receptor comes from a middle-aged woman who had recovered from COVID-19. J is TRBJ2-3 and V is TRBV29-1; 8 nucleotides align to TRBD2. CDR3 in amino acids: CSVLGLETSGTTQYF. The CDR3 region has the DNA TGCAGCGTTCTGGGACTAGAGACTTCGGGGACCACGCAGTATTTT.